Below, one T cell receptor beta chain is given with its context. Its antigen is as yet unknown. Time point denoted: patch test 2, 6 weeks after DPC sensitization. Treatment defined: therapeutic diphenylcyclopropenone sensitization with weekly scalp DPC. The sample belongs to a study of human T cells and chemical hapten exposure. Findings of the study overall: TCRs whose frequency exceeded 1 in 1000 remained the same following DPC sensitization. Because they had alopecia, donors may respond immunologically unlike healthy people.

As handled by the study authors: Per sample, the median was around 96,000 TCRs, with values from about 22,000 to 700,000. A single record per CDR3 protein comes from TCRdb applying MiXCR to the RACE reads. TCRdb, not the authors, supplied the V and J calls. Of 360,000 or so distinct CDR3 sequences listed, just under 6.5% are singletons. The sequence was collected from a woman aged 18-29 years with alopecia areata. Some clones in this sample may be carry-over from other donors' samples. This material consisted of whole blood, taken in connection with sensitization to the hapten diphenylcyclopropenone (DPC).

The CDR3 protein is CATSPDETGFGTDTQYF. The CDR3 coding sequence is TGTGCCACCAGCCCAGATGAAACGGGGTTCGGGACAGATACGCAGTATTTT. V is TRBV15 and J is TRBJ2-3; a weak D match, TRBD2 (5 bases). Trimming stripped 5 bases from V and 3 bases from J, with 21 bases between. There are 17 residues in the CDR3. Germline-derived CDR1 and CDR2 are LNHNV and YYDKDF (reference sequence).